A single sample is the source of the 10 T cell receptor beta chains below, sequenced in a study of vaccination and CD4 T cells after COVID-19. The Oncomine TCR Beta short-read assay was applied to DNA of cultured CD4+ T cells. TCRdb fed the PCR reads into MiXCR, producing one record per CDR3 protein. This table holds about 11,000 distinct CDR3 sequences, roughly 64% found once. Treatment noted: approximately nine-day PBMC culture with coronavirus spike peptide pools or control peptides (ViraFEST assay). What these receptors recognize is not known. The source material was CD4+ T cells from blood, cultured in vitro. The receptors originated from a human donor who had recovered from COVID-19.

The chain uses TRBV30 and TRBJ1-2; perhaps TRBD1 as D (6 bases). Germline lookup yields CDR1 GTSNPN and CDR2 SVGIG (reference sequence). This CDR3 comprises 16 residues. The ends were cut back, 5 bases at V and 4 bases at J, with 23 bases in the middle. DNA of the CDR3: TGTGCCTGGTCCATGCCGGGACACCGGTTAGGCTATGGCTACACCTTC. Translated, it gives CAWSMPGHRLGYGYTF.

This chain joins TRBV19 and TRBJ2-2; a weak D match, TRBD2 (5 bases). The germline V gene has CDR1 LNHDA and CDR2 SQIVND (reference sequence). The ends were cut back, 1 base at V and 6 bases at J, with 9 bases in the middle. There are 14 residues in the CDR3. In DNA, the CDR3 is TGTGCCAGTAGTATAGGGCGGGTGGCCGGGGAGCTGTTTTTT. Protein sequence: CASSIGRVAGELFF.

J is TRBJ2-5 and V is TRBV20-1; 7 nucleotides align to TRBD1. CDR1 and CDR2 from the germline V gene are DFQATT and SNEGSKA (reference sequence). With V trimmed by 1 base and J by 7 bases, 9 bases remained unmatched. The CDR3 consists of 14 residues. The CDR3 here is CSARAQGSQGTQYF. The CDR3 DNA is TGCAGTGCTAGAGCACAGGGGTCCCAGGGGACCCAGTACTTC.

The CDR3, as DNA: TGCAGTGCTAGGGCCAGGGGGCTCATGAACACTGAAGCTTTCTTT. Protein product: CSARARGLMNTEAFF. The rearrangement joins TRBV20-1 to TRBJ1-1; 8 bases are a match to TRBD1. V lost 3 bases to trimming and J lost 0 bases; unmatched junction nucleotides: 6. Germline V lookup: CDR1 DFQATT, CDR2 SNEGSKA (reference sequence). The CDR3 loop spans 15 amino acids.

This clonotype was counted only a few times. The chain joins TRBV7-6 to TRBJ1-2; D is undetermined. Germline lookup yields CDR1 SGHVS and CDR2 FNYEAQ. There are 13 residues in the CDR3. Trimming removed 4 bases at V and 6 bases at J, with 12 bases between. The CDR3 is CASSSFPGNGYTF. The CDR3 bases are TGTGCCAGCAGCTCTTTTCCAGGAAATGGCTACACCTTC.

This clonotype has a handful of counts. J is TRBJ1-1 and V is TRBV25-1; 7 bases fit TRBD1. Per the germline V gene, CDR1 is MGHDK and CDR2 is SYGVNS. The CDR3 sequence is 16 residues long. The junction had 8 bases not matched to a gene; V was cut back by 0 bases and J by 4 bases. CDR3 amino acids: CASSEYGTDHFTEAFF. CDR3 coding DNA: TGTGCCAGCAGTGAATACGGGACAGACCACTTCACTGAAGCTTTCTTT.

This clonotype was detected a few times. V usage is TRBV20-1 and J usage is TRBJ1-1; D ambiguous. Germline-derived CDR1 and CDR2 are DFQATT and SNEGSKA (reference sequence). The CDR3 totals 12 residues. Trimming shortened V by 3 bases and J by 1 base, and 6 bases separated the two germline ends. The DNA for the CDR3 is TGCAGTGCTAGTAAACCGAACACTGAAGCTTTCTTT. Amino acid sequence: CSASKPNTEAFF.

This clonotype has more than one count but fewer than ten. The rearrangement joins TRBV11-2 to TRBJ2-3; D may be TRBD1 (6 bases). Germline V gene sequence: CDR1 SGHAT, CDR2 FQNNGV. The CDR3 sequence is 15 residues long. Trimming left V 2 bases short and J 2 bases short, with 11 bases between. CDR3 residues: CASSLRRDTTDTQYF. The CDR3 nucleotides read TGTGCCAGCAGCTTAAGAAGGGACACCACAGATACGCAGTATTTT.

As regards this clonotype: The germline gene is not matched at one end of the junction; a read error may be the cause. The chain recombines TRBV11-2 with TRBJ1-1; possible D gene TRBD1, 5 bases. This CDR3 has 13 residues. Germline V gene data show CDR1 as SGHAT and CDR2 as FQNNGV. As DNA, the CDR3 is TGCGCCAGCAGCCAACCGGGGGGCACTGAAGCTTTCTTT. Its protein product is CASSQPGGTEAFF.

The chain uses TRBV10-1 and TRBJ2-3, with D hard to call. From germline, CDR1 is WNHNN and CDR2 SYGVQD (reference sequence). CDR3 length: 16 residues. With 4 bases removed from V and 2 bases from J, the gap between germline ends came to 16 bases. The chain's CDR3 is CASSARPPEFTDTQYF. CDR3 sequence (DNA): TGCGCCAGCAGTGCCCGGCCGCCTGAGTTCACAGATACGCAGTATTTT.